Shown below are 19 T cell receptor beta chains from a single sample sequenced in a study of blood T cell repertoires in COVID-19. Using immunoSEQ multiplex PCR, the repertoire was profiled, and TCRdb retains in-frame clones only, with some absent. The sample gives approximately 150,000 clones, over 80% of which show up once; about 10% is in the top ten. The material sequenced was PBMCs or T cells enriched from blood (not recorded which). The receptors were sampled from a man in his fifties or sixties who had recovered from COVID-19.

This rearrangement joins TRBV3-1 (or the pseudogene TRBV3-2) to TRBJ2-2; the D is unclear. The CDR3 contains 15 residues. Trimming pared 0 bases from V and 7 bases from J, leaving 12 bases between. Germline lookup yields CDR1 LGHDT and CDR2 YNNKEL (reference sequence). CDR3 nucleotides: TGTGCCAGCAGCCAAGATCTTTCGGGTAGCGGGGAGCTGTTTTTT. Translated, it gives CASSQDLSGSGELFF.

The chain combines TRBV19 with TRBJ2-4; 8 nucleotides align to TRBD1. The CDR3 spans 15 residues. J was trimmed by 7 bases and V by 5 bases; bases with no gene match: 10. Germline V lookup: CDR1 LNHDA, CDR2 SQIVND (reference sequence). Written as DNA, the CDR3 is TGTGCCAGTAGTCAAATCGGACAGGGTTGGAACATTCAGTACTTC. This sequence encodes CASSQIGQGWNIQYF. The whole variable domain, filled in from reference TRBV19 and TRBJ2-4, reads DGGITQSPKYLFRKEGQNVTLSCEQNLNHDAMYWYRQDPGQGLRLIYYSQIVNDFQKGDIAEGYSVSREKKESFPLTVTSAQKNPTAFYLCASSQIGQGWNIQYFGAGTRLSVL.

This clone was seen only once. The chain recombines TRBV5-3 with TRBJ2-7; D might be TRBD2 (7 bases). TRBV5-3 is an ORF, and what it does is uncertain. V lost 6 bases to trimming and J lost 5 bases, with 18 bases between them. The CDR3 has 14 amino acids. CDR3 region: CARKGGGTTHEQYF. CDR3 DNA: TGTGCCAGAAAGGGAGGGGGGACAACCCACGAGCAGTACTTC.

The chain links TRBV2 to TRBJ1-6; TRBD1 aligns across 12 bases. Trimming took 6 bases from V and 7 from J; bases not matched to a gene: 13. Germline assignment: CDR1 SNHLY and CDR2 FYNNEI. The CDR3 contains 18 residues. CDR3 coding DNA: TGTGCCAGCAGATTGGTCCGGGACAGGGGGCTTGTAAATTCACCCCTCCACTTT. This sequence encodes CASRLVRDRGLVNSPLHF.

The rearrangement links TRBV29-1 to TRBJ2-1; 7 bases match TRBD1. Germline CDR1 is SQVTM and CDR2 is ANQGSEA. V was pared by 6 bases and J by 5 bases, with 1 base of the junction left unmatched. This CDR3 spans 11 amino acids. The CDR3 spells CSVGTDNEQFF. The CDR3 bases are TGCAGCGTCGGGACAGACAATGAGCAGTTCTTC.

This chain connects TRBV5-5 to TRBJ2-7; 7 bases fit TRBD2. CDR3 length: 15 amino acids. V lost 2 bases and J lost 0; bases outside the gene matches: 5. Germline lookup yields CDR1 SGHKS and CDR2 YYEKEE (reference sequence). The CDR3 coding sequence is TGTGCCAGCAGCTTACTAGCGACACGCTCCTACGAGCAGTACTTC. Protein product: CASSLLATRSYEQYF.

V is TRBV9 and J is TRBJ2-3, with TRBD2 as a possible D gene (6 bases). The length of the CDR3 is 15 residues. Trimming shortened V by 4 bases and J by 0 bases, and 12 bases separated the two germline ends. In germline, CDR1 is SGDLS, CDR2 YYNGEE. CDR3 bases: TGTGCCAGCAGCCCGGGGGAACCTAGCACAGATACGCAGTATTTT. Its protein product is CASSPGEPSTDTQYF.

The chain couples TRBV10-2 to TRBJ1-3, with 7 bases that match TRBD1. The CDR3 sequence is 15 residues long. Unmatched junction bases numbered 5, after V lost 4 bases and J lost 2 bases. Per germline, CDR1 WSHSY and CDR2 SAAADI. CDR3 sequence: CASSGRQGTGNTIYF. CDR3 bases: TGCGCCAGCAGTGGTAGACAGGGCACTGGAAACACCATATATTTT.

This clone was seen once. J is TRBJ1-2 and V is TRBV7-9, with 10 bases fitting TRBD1. CDR3 length: 14 residues. Trimming at V came to 10 bases and at J to 4 bases, leaving 9 bases not matched to a gene. The germline V gene encodes CDR1 SEHNR and CDR2 FQNEAQ (reference sequence). CDR3 region: CATTEGDRGYGYTF. CDR3 bases: TGTGCCACCACGGAGGGGGACAGGGGCTATGGCTACACCTTC. The variable domain in full, completed from reference TRBV7-9 and TRBJ1-2, reads DTGVSQNPRHKITKRGQNVTFRCDPISEHNRLYWYRQTLGQGPEFLTYFQNEAQLEKSRLLSDRFSAERPKGSFSTLEIQRTEQGDSAMYLCATTEGDRGYGYTFGSGTRLTVV.

The V call is TRBV7-9, the J call TRBJ1-1; 7 bases align to TRBD1. From germline, CDR1 is SEHNR and CDR2 FQNEAQ (reference sequence). With V trimmed by 4 bases and J by 3 bases, 5 bases remained unmatched. This CDR3 has 14 residues. The CDR3 sequence: CASSYRDSDTEAFF. In nucleotides, the CDR3 is TGTGCCAGCAGCTACCGGGACAGTGACACTGAAGCTTTCTTT.

The V and J genes are TRBV12-3 or TRBV12-4 and TRBJ2-1; weak D call: TRBD2 (6 bases). V shed 7 bases and J shed 10 bases, with 17 bases lying between them. This CDR3 region has 13 residues. The CDR3 sequence: CASTLSHSGEQFF. As DNA, the CDR3 is TGTGCCAGCACCCTATCTCATAGCGGCGAGCAGTTCTTC.

This rearrangement joins TRBV19 to TRBJ2-7, with D unclear. Germline CDR1 and CDR2: LNHDA and SQIVND (reference sequence). The CDR3 has 13 residues. Trimming pared 3 bases from V and 6 bases from J, leaving 12 bases between. For the CDR3, the DNA is TGTGCCAGTAGTATCGGGTTACGGTCCGAGCAGTACTTC. This translates into CASSIGLRSEQYF.

The V and J genes are TRBV4-1 and TRBJ2-3; D call uncertain. Looked up from germline, CDR1 is MGHRA and CDR2 is YSYEKL. Trimming cost V 3 bases and J 6 bases, with 7 bases left between them. The CDR3 sequence is 12 residues long. CDR3 in DNA: TGCGCCAGCAGCCAGGTGGGCGATACGCAGTATTTT. This encodes CASSQVGDTQYF.

V gene TRBV28 combines with J gene TRBJ2-1; 13 bases line up with TRBD2. From germline, CDR1 is MDHEN and CDR2 SYDVKM. The CDR3 runs to 19 residues. The V gene end was trimmed by 6 bases and the J gene end by 5 bases; junction bases not matched to a gene: 16. The CDR3 DNA is TGTGCCAGCAGGTCCATGACTAGCGGGGGGTTTTTACTCGACAATGAGCAGTTCTTC. The encoded protein is CASRSMTSGGFLLDNEQFF. Full variable domain (rest looked up from reference TRBV28 and TRBJ2-1): DVKVTQSSRYLVKRTGEKVFLECVQDMDHENMFWYRQDPGLGLRLIYFSYDVKMKEKGDIPEGYSVSREKKERFSLILESASTNQTSMYLCASRSMTSGGFLLDNEQFFGPGTRLTVL.

This sequence joins TRBV7-9 and TRBJ1-3; no reliable D call. V was shortened by 3 bases and J by 0 bases, with 21 bases between the two germline ends. CDR3 length equals 19 residues. Germline V CDR1 and CDR2: SEHNR, FQNEAQ (reference sequence). CDR3: CASSFPPPRLQSSGNTIYF. For the CDR3, the DNA is TGTGCCAGCAGCTTCCCCCCCCCTCGACTCCAAAGCTCTGGAAACACCATATATTTT.

The chain employs TRBV4-2 and TRBJ1-6, with 7 bases fitting TRBD1. The CDR3 sequence is 14 residues long. Germline CDR1 and CDR2: LGHNA and YNFKEQ. Trimming removed 4 bases from V and 5 bases from J; junction bases left unmatched: 2. CDR3 amino acids: CASSLTGNNSPLHF. The CDR3 DNA sequence: TGTGCCAGCAGCCTGACAGGGAATAATTCACCCCTCCACTTT.

The chain has TRBV2 and TRBJ1-1, with D hard to call. Germline V lookup: CDR1 SNHLY, CDR2 FYNNEI. The V end was cut by 3 bases, the J end by 1 base, with 12 bases between. This CDR3 is built from 15 residues. DNA for the CDR3: TGTGCCAGCAGTGATTATACGGCGGGGAACACTGAAGCTTTCTTT. Residues: CASSDYTAGNTEAFF.

This chain connects TRBV30 to TRBJ1-1, with TRBD1 as a possible D gene (6 bases). The CDR3 covers 11 residues. Germline CDR1 is GTSNPN and CDR2 is SVGIG (reference sequence). V gave up 5 bases and J gave up 10 bases, with 14 bases separating them. DNA of the CDR3: TGTGCCTGGGCCGACAGGCCGGGAGCTTTCTTT. It encodes CAWADRPGAFF.

The V and J genes are TRBV7-9 and TRBJ1-2; perhaps TRBD1 as D (6 bases). V lost 1 base and J 5 bases, leaving 11 bases between the germline ends. CDR1 is SEHNR, CDR2 FQNEAQ, per germline (reference sequence). The CDR3 spans 14 residues. In DNA, the CDR3 is TGTGCCAGCAGCTTAGATGCAGGGGCATATGGCTACACCTTC. It codes for CASSLDAGAYGYTF.